The 2 T cell receptor beta chains listed next were all sequenced from one sample in a study of T cells after yellow fever vaccination. TCRdb redid the calling of the 5' RACE reads with MiXCR, one entry per CDR3 protein. Of 150,000 to 200,000 distinct CDR3 sequences in the sample, about a tenth were seen once. The sequences come from CD8+ T cells sorted from PBMCs, collected 45 days after the yellow fever booster vaccination. The receptors were sampled from a man aged 18-30 years who received the YFV17D yellow fever vaccine.

In its sample, this clonotype was seen a few times. The rearrangement uses TRBV4-1 and TRBJ2-2; D call uncertain. The CDR3 is made up of 13 amino acids. CDR1 is MGHRA and CDR2 is YSYEKL in the germline V gene. V lost 1 base and J 5 bases, leaving 5 bases between the germline ends. In DNA, the CDR3 is TGCGCCAGCAGCCAAGGGCGTACCGGGGAGCTGTTTTTT. It yields the protein CASSQGRTGELFF.

The genes are TRBV7-9 and TRBJ2-7; D is unresolved. The CDR3 runs 14 residues. CDR1 is SEHNR and CDR2 is FQNEAQ in the germline V gene (reference sequence). V lost 5 bases and J 2 bases, leaving 13 bases between the germline ends. In DNA form, the CDR3 reads TGTGCCAGCAGCCCCCCCGTTCGAGCCTACGAGCAGTACTTC. This codes for CASSPPVRAYEQYF.